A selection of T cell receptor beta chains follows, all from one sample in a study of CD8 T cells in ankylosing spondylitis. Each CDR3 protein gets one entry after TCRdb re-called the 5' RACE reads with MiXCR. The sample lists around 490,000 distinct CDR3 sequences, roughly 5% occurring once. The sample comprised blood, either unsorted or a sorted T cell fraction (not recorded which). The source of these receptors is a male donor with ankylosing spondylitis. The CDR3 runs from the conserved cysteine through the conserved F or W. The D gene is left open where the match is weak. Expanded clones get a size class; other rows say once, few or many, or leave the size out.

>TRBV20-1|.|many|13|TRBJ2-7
CSAPSSLSYEQYF
TGCAGTGCCCCCTCTAGCCTCTCCTACGAGCAGTACTTC
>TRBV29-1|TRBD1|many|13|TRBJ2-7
CSVGGQGANEQYF
TGCAGCGTTGGAGGACAGGGGGCGAACGAGCAGTACTTC
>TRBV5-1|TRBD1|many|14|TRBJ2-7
CASSWTGGNYEQYF
TGCGCCAGCAGCTGGACAGGGGGAAACTACGAGCAGTACTTC
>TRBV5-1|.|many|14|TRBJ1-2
CASEQGPEGYGYTF
TGCGCCAGTGAACAGGGTCCTGAAGGCTATGGCTACACCTTC
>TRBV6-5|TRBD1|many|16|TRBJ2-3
CASSLGQGRRTDTQYF
TGTGCCAGCAGTTTGGGACAGGGGAGGAGGACAGATACGCAGTATTTT
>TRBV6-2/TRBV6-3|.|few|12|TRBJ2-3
CASTGRTDTQYF
TGTGCCAGCACCGGGCGCACAGATACGCAGTATTTT
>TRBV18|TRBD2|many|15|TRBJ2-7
CASSPKVLAGDEQYF
TGTGCCAGCTCACCGAAAGTTCTAGCGGGAGACGAGCAGTACTTC
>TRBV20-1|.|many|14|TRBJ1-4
CSARLILDNEKLFF
TGCAGTGCTAGACTTATCCTGGACAATGAAAAACTGTTTTTT
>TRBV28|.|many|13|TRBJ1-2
CASSLEDAGGYTF
TGTGCCAGCAGTTTGGAGGACGCTGGAGGCTACACCTTC
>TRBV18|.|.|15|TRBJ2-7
CASSPQATATYEQYF
TGTGCCAGCTCACCACAGGCGACAGCTACCTACGAGCAGTACTTC
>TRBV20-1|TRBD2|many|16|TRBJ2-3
CSAREGLAGGPNTQYF
TGCAGTGCTAGAGAGGGGCTAGCGGGGGGGCCGAATACGCAGTATTTT
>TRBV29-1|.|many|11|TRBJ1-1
CSVGSVGEAFF
TGCAGCGTTGGGTCAGTAGGTGAAGCTTTCTTT
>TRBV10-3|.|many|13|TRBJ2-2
CAISFVDTGELFF
TGTGCCATCAGCTTCGTAGACACCGGGGAGCTGTTTTTT
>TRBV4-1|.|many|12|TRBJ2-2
CASSRADGELFF
TGCGCCAGCAGCCGTGCAGACGGGGAGCTGTTTTTT
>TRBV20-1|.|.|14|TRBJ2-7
CSASRPLGVDEQYF
TGCAGTGCTAGCCGACCTTTGGGGGTCGACGAGCAGTACTTC
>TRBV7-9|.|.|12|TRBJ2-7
CASSLPPYEQYF
TGTGCCAGCAGCCTCCCCCCCTACGAGCAGTACTTC
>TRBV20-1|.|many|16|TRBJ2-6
CSAKARVASGANVLTF
TGCAGTGCAAAGGCCAGGGTGGCCTCTGGGGCCAACGTCCTGACTTTC